Listed below are T cell receptor beta chains from one sample, sequenced in a study of blood T cells in healthy people across ages. TCRdb recomputed calls from the 5' RACE reads with MiXCR, one row per CDR3 protein. The sample contains approximately 960,000 distinct CDR3 sequences, 25% to 35% of which appear only once. The sample was also reused in another study, on T cells of mothers and their children.

Sequencing used blood. These TCRs come from a woman aged 40 to 50 in good health. Both conserved end residues are part of each CDR3. A D gene is named only where the DNA matches it firmly. Part of the rows lack a size; the others show once, few, many or a class for expanded clones.

cdr3_length	clone_size	d_call	j_call	v_call	cdr3_nt	cdr3_aa
15	NA	NA	TRBJ1-1	TRBV5-1	TGCGCCAGCAGCTCGGATGGACAGCCGAACACTGAAGCTTTCTTT	CASSSDGQPNTEAFF
16	NA	TRBD1	TRBJ2-7	TRBV28	TGTGCCAGCAGTTCCTCGACAGGGGGATTTTGGCACGAGCAGTACTTC	CASSSSTGGFWHEQYF
14	few	NA	TRBJ2-3	TRBV20-1	TGCAGTGCTACACAATCGGGACGTGCGGATACGCAGTATTTT	CSATQSGRADTQYF
14	many	TRBD1	TRBJ2-5	TRBV25-1	TGTGCCAGCAGCGCCCGAGACAGGGGTCATGAGCAGTACTTC	CASSARDRGHEQYF
11	many	NA	TRBJ1-2	TRBV29-1	TGCAGCGTTGATGAGGGCTATGGCTACACCTTC	CSVDEGYGYTF
15	many	NA	TRBJ1-4	TRBV9	TGTGCCAGCAGCGTTGGGACGGACCGTAATGAAAAACTGTTTTTT	CASSVGTDRNEKLFF
17	NA	TRBD2	TRBJ2-1	TRBV3-1	TGTGCCAGCAGCCGCCATCGTAGCGGGGAAAATTCCTACGAGCAGTTCTTC	CASSRHRSGENSYEQFF
19	NA	TRBD1	TRBJ1-5	TRBV30	TGTGCCTGGAGACCCCGCCTCGGGACAGCAGATGGGATCGGTCAGCCCCAGCATTTT	CAWRPRLGTADGIGQPQHF
14	NA	NA	TRBJ1-2	TRBV24-1	TGTGCCACCAGTGAAGACAGTTTGACTTGTGGCTACACCTTC	CATSEDSLTCGYTF
14	many	NA	TRBJ2-7	TRBV9	TGTGCCAGCAGCGTAGAACTCAGCTCCTACGAGCAGTACTTC	CASSVELSSYEQYF
17	many	NA	TRBJ1-5	TRBV12-5	TGTGCTAGTGCCTCACCTCGCGTGGGAAATAGCAATCAGCCCCAGCATTTT	CASASPRVGNSNQPQHF
16	few	NA	TRBJ1-1	TRBV25-1	TGTGCCAGCAGTGGTGGCCCCTTAAGCCTGAACACTGGAGCTTTCTTT	CASSGGPLSLNTGAFF
15	NA	TRBD2	TRBJ2-3	TRBV20-1	TGCAGTGCCGAGGGACTAGCGGGGTTCACAGATACGCAGTATTTT	CSAEGLAGFTDTQYF
15	NA	TRBD1	TRBJ2-3	TRBV6-5	TGTGCCAGCAGGGGGACAGGGATCGGGGGAGATACGCAGTATTTT	CASRGTGIGGDTQYF
15	few	NA	TRBJ1-4	TRBV7-2	TGTGCCAGCAGCTCCGACACTGCAACTAATGAAAAACTGTTTTTT	CASSSDTATNEKLFF
15	NA	NA	TRBJ1-4	TRBV7-2	TGTGCCAGCAGCCTAGCAGGGAAAACTAATGAAAAACTGTTTTTT	CASSLAGKTNEKLFF
13	NA	NA	TRBJ1-1	TRBV12-3/TRBV12-4	TGTGCCAGCAGCCAACAGGGAATCACTGAAGCTTTCTTT	CASSQQGITEAFF
17	NA	TRBD2	TRBJ2-1	TRBV6-2/TRBV6-3	TGTGCCAGCAGTTACGACCCTTGGCGGGGGGCCTACAATGAGCAGTTCTTC	CASSYDPWRGAYNEQFF
16	NA	TRBD2	TRBJ2-1	TRBV29-1	TGCAGCGTTGACCCACTCGGGGGGGGTGGAGACAATGAGCAGTTCTTC	CSVDPLGGGGDNEQFF
14	NA	NA	TRBJ1-5	TRBV20-1	TGCAGTGCTAAACAGGGCCCTCCCAATCAGCCCCAGCATTTT	CSAKQGPPNQPQHF
18	many	NA	TRBJ2-4	TRBV10-3	TGTGCCATCTCGGTCACCGGGGGCAACGACGTAGCCAAAAACATTCAGTACTTC	CAISVTGGNDVAKNIQYF
14	NA	NA	TRBJ2-5	TRBV6-1	TGTGCCAGCACCCCGGGCAGATTGCAAGAGACCCAGTACTTC	CASTPGRLQETQYF
16	NA	TRBD1	TRBJ1-2	TRBV28	TGTGCCAGCAGTTTATCCCGGACAGGGGTAGACTATGGCTACACCTTC	CASSLSRTGVDYGYTF
17	many	NA	TRBJ2-6	TRBV7-6	TGTGCCAGCAGCTTAGTCAGCAGAGGGGCTGGGGCCAACGTCCTGACTTTC	CASSLVSRGAGANVLTF
16	NA	NA	TRBJ1-6	TRBV20-1	TGCAGTGCTAGTCTCGGGGAGGCGCTTCGTAATTCACCCCTCCACTTT	CSASLGEALRNSPLHF
12	many	NA	TRBJ2-7	TRBV28	TGTGCCAGCAGCTTCCGCGCCTACGAGCAGTACTTC	CASSFRAYEQYF
12	NA	NA	TRBJ2-3	TRBV29-1	TGCAGCGTTGAAGCGGGGGTTGATACGCAGTATTTT	CSVEAGVDTQYF
13	many	TRBD1	TRBJ2-7	TRBV20-1	TGCAGTGCTAGTCGTTCAGGGGGCTACGAGCAGTACTTC	CSASRSGGYEQYF
15	NA	NA	TRBJ2-3	TRBV5-4	TGTGCCAGCAGCTTTGCGGCAGGGAGTATGGATACGCAGTATTTT	CASSFAAGSMDTQYF
13	many	TRBD1	TRBJ2-7	TRBV24-1	TGTGCCACCAGTGATCCAGGACAGGCCCAGCAGTACTTC	CATSDPGQAQQYF
16	few	NA	TRBJ2-1	TRBV28	TGTGCCAGCAGTTCGAAGCAGGGAAGCTCCTACAATGAGCAGTTCTTC	CASSSKQGSSYNEQFF
16	NA	NA	TRBJ2-1	TRBV2	TGTGCCAGCAGGGGGATCGACAGGGCGGGGTACAATGAGCAGTTCTTC	CASRGIDRAGYNEQFF
15	few	NA	TRBJ2-5	TRBV4-1	TGCGCCAGCAGCCAAGGGTCATCACTAGCAGAGACCCAGTACTTC	CASSQGSSLAETQYF
20	NA	TRBD2	TRBJ2-5	TRBV20-1	TGCAGTACTAGAGGAATGGGACTAGCGGGGGGGCAAATATTCCAAGAGACCCAGTACTTC	CSTRGMGLAGGQIFQETQYF
18	few	NA	TRBJ1-2	TRBV7-8	TGTGCCAGCAGCTCGAATCGCCCGTGGGGGTCGGGGCTAAATGGCTACACCTTC	CASSSNRPWGSGLNGYTF
14	few	NA	TRBJ2-5	TRBV20-1	TGCAGTGCTAGACAGGGGCGAACTCAAGAGACCCAGTACTTC	CSARQGRTQETQYF
14	few	NA	TRBJ1-5	TRBV12-3/TRBV12-4	TGTGCCAGCAGTCCCGGGACATGGGGACAGCCCCAGCATTTT	CASSPGTWGQPQHF
13	many	TRBD2	TRBJ2-5	TRBV29-1	TGCAGCGTGCTCCAGCCGGGGGGGGAGACCCAGTACTTC	CSVLQPGGETQYF
14	NA	TRBD1	TRBJ1-5	TRBV30	TGTGCCTGGAGTGAGCCAGGGGGGAATCAGCCCCAGCATTTT	CAWSEPGGNQPQHF
14	NA	NA	TRBJ2-7	TRBV7-2	TGTGCCAGCAGCTTAGTTGGGACACCCTACGAGCAGTACTTC	CASSLVGTPYEQYF
16	many	NA	TRBJ2-3	TRBV9	TGTGCCAGCAGCGTAGCCTGGGGGGGCGGCACAGATACGCAGTATTTT	CASSVAWGGGTDTQYF
15	few	NA	TRBJ2-2	TRBV7-2	TGTGCCAGCAGCCCCCGGATAGCGCACACCGGGGAGCTGTTTTTT	CASSPRIAHTGELFF
16	few	TRBD2	TRBJ2-3	TRBV9	TGTGCCAGCAGCGCCCAGCGGGGGGGTCTATCAGATACGCAGTATTTT	CASSAQRGGLSDTQYF
13	many	NA	TRBJ2-7	TRBV29-1	TGCAGCGTTGAACTTAGGACCAACTACGAGCAGTACTTC	CSVELRTNYEQYF
16	few	TRBD2	TRBJ2-3	TRBV27	TGTACCAGCAGAAACCCAGCGGGGGTGGGGCGTGGTACGCAGTATTTT	CTSRNPAGVGRGTQYF
15	NA	TRBD2	TRBJ2-3	TRBV20-1	TGCAGTGCTGCGGGAGGGCGGGGGCTGACAGATACGCAGTATTTT	CSAAGGRGLTDTQYF
14	few	NA	TRBJ1-5	TRBV12-3/TRBV12-4	TGTGCCAGCAGCGAGTCCGTTGGGAATCAGCCCCAGCATTTT	CASSESVGNQPQHF
14	NA	NA	TRBJ2-4	TRBV7-2	TGTGCCAGCAGCCCACCTGGGCAGGGGAACATTCAGTACTTC	CASSPPGQGNIQYF
15	few	TRBD1	TRBJ2-1	TRBV5-1	TGCGCCAGCAGCCCGAACCCGACAGGGGGCTGGTGGCAGTTCTTC	CASSPNPTGGWWQFF
12	NA	NA	TRBJ1-2	TRBV12-3/TRBV12-4	TGTGCCAGCAGATCGACAGGCTATGGCTACACCTTC	CASRSTGYGYTF
19	many	TRBD1	TRBJ2-7	TRBV6-8	TGTGCCAGCAGCCGACAGCCAAGGACAGGGGCCTTTCCTACCTACGAGCAGTACTTC	CASSRQPRTGAFPTYEQYF
17	few	TRBD1	TRBJ2-6	TRBV11-3	TGTGCCAGCAGCCCCGGGACAGGATCCACTGGGGCCAACGTCCCGACTTTC	CASSPGTGSTGANVPTF
12	many	NA	TRBJ2-1	TRBV12-3/TRBV12-4	TGTGCCAGCAGTTTTGGCCACAATGAGCAGTTCTTC	CASSFGHNEQFF